Presented here are 30 T cell receptor beta chains from one specimen sequenced in a study of T cell changes during pregnancy in multiple sclerosis. The repertoire was sequenced with immunoSEQ multiplex PCR; TCRdb's copy has only in-frame clones and lacks some. The table shows 70,000 to 75,000 clones, with roughly 92% occurring only once. The sample consisted of peripheral blood, taken before pregnancy. These receptor sequences come from a female donor with multiple sclerosis, enrolled in a pregnancy study.

The J gene is TRBJ2-5, the V gene TRBV6-1; no clear D gene. The CDR3 contains 14 residues. Germline-derived CDR1 and CDR2 are MNHNS and SASEGT. V was clipped by 4 bases and J by 0 bases, with 9 bases between them. Written as DNA, the CDR3 is TGTGCCAGCAGTGTTGTGGGCAACCAAGAGACCCAGTACTTC. Its translation: CASSVVGNQETQYF.

This sequence joins TRBV2 and TRBJ2-1; 10 bases map to TRBD1. Germline CDR1 SNHLY, CDR2 FYNNEI. The CDR3 contains 17 residues. V was pared by 4 bases and J by 0 bases, with 6 bases of the junction left unmatched. The CDR3 bases are TGTGCCAGCAGTGCCCCCCGGGACAGGGGCTCCTACAATGAGCAGTTCTTC. Encoded protein: CASSAPRDRGSYNEQFF.

The chain employs TRBV19 and TRBJ2-6; D is possibly TRBD1 (6 bases). Germline CDR1 and CDR2: LNHDA and SQIVND (reference sequence). Trimming took off 8 bases at V and 2 bases at J, with 16 bases between the two ends. This CDR3 has 16 residues. The CDR3 DNA reads as TGTGCCAGTTTCACAGGGTCTCAACCTGGGGCCAACGTCCTGACTTTC. Residues: CASFTGSQPGANVLTF.

The chain joins TRBV5-4 to TRBJ2-2; 11 nucleotides match TRBD2. Germline CDR1 is SGHNT and CDR2 is YYREEE (reference sequence). This CDR3 contains 19 residues. Trimming took 2 bases from V and 5 from J; bases not matched to a gene: 14. CDR3 sequence reads: CASSFGSGRAGLKTGELFF. In DNA, the CDR3 is TGTGCCAGCAGCTTCGGTAGCGGGAGGGCCGGGTTGAAAACCGGGGAGCTGTTTTTT. The full variable domain, completed using reference TRBV5-4 and TRBJ2-2, is ETGVTQSPTHLIKTRGQQVTLRCSSQSGHNTVSWYQQALGQGPQFIFQYYREEENGRGNFPPRFSGLQFPNYSSELNVNALELDDSALYLCASSFGSGRAGLKTGELFFGEGSRLTVL.

The CDR3 DNA sequence: TGCAGCGTGGGGCTCGGAATGGGACAGCCCCAGCATTTT. It translates to CSVGLGMGQPQHF. The chain carries TRBV29-1 and TRBJ1-5; possibly TRBD1 for D (5 bases). This CDR3 has 13 residues. CDR1 and CDR2 from the germline V gene are SQVTM and ANQGSEA. Trimming took 6 bases from V and 7 from J, leaving 16 bases between them.

This clone was counted between two and nine times. CDR3: CASSAEGGRNQPQHF. In nucleotides, the CDR3 is TGTGCCAGCAGCGCTGAGGGGGGGCGGAATCAGCCCCAGCATTTT. The chain employs TRBV28 and TRBJ1-5; perhaps TRBD1 as D (6 bases). Per germline, CDR1 MDHEN and CDR2 SYDVKM. The CDR3 has 15 residues. V was shortened by 6 bases and J by 4 bases, with 16 bases between the two germline ends.

The chain combines TRBV10-2 with TRBJ2-2; 13 positions agree with TRBD2. The CDR3 sequence is 16 residues long. Germline V gene sequence: CDR1 WSHSY, CDR2 SAAADI. After removal of 6 bases from V and 6 bases from J, the junction contained 7 bases not matched to a gene. The CDR3 loop reads CASSSGLAGAAGELFF. In DNA form, the CDR3 reads TGCGCCAGCAGCTCCGGACTAGCGGGAGCGGCCGGGGAGCTGTTTTTT.

V is TRBV5-5 and J is TRBJ2-5; the D is unclear. Germline values: CDR1 SGHKS, CDR2 YYEKEE (reference sequence). V lost 2 bases and J lost 0, with 5 bases in between. The CDR3 spans 13 residues. The CDR3 spells CASSFGDQETQYF. The CDR3 bases are TGTGCCAGCAGCTTCGGAGACCAAGAGACCCAGTACTTC. Drawing the rest from reference TRBV5-5 and TRBJ2-5, the complete variable domain is DAGVTQSPTHLIKTRGQQVTLRCSPISGHKSVSWYQQVLGQGPQFIFQYYEKEERGRGNFPDRFSARQFPNYSSELNVNALLLGDSALYLCASSFGDQETQYFGPGTRLLVL.

This chain links TRBV9 with TRBJ2-7; the match to TRBD2 covers 8 bases. Germline V lookup: CDR1 SGDLS, CDR2 YYNGEE. J lost 5 bases, V lost 0 bases, and 4 bases had no gene match. There are 14 residues in the CDR3. The CDR3 DNA is TGTGCCAGCAGCGTAGCCGGGAGGGCCAACGAGCAGTACTTC. Protein: CASSVAGRANEQYF.

The V call is TRBV18, the J call TRBJ2-3, with D perhaps TRBD1 (5 bases). The V end was cut by 4 bases, the J end by 2 bases, with 16 bases between. The CDR3 spans 16 residues. The V gene's germline CDR1 is KGHSH and CDR2 LQKENI. The CDR3 sequence: CASSRPRGPDTDTQYF. CDR3 nucleotide sequence: TGTGCCAGCTCACGGCCAAGGGGTCCTGACACAGATACGCAGTATTTT.

This chain links TRBV7-2 with TRBJ2-7, with 14 bases identical to TRBD2. The germline V gene encodes CDR1 SGHTA and CDR2 FQGNSA. The CDR3 totals 19 residues. Trimming cost V 3 bases and J 0 bases; bases outside gene matches: 10. The chain's CDR3 is CASSLTGTSGRGGSYEQYF. CDR3 DNA: TGTGCCAGCAGCTTGACCGGGACTAGCGGGAGAGGGGGCTCCTACGAGCAGTACTTC.

The chain uses TRBV14 and TRBJ2-1; 11 bases align to TRBD2. V lost 3 bases to trimming and J lost 8 bases; unmatched junction nucleotides: 12. CDR3 length: 17 amino acids. Germline CDR1 reads SGHDN; CDR2 reads FVKESK. In DNA, the CDR3 is TGTGCCAGCAGCCAGGGACGACTAGCGGGATCTAGAGATGAGCAGTTCTTC. Translated: CASSQGRLAGSRDEQFF.

The V call is TRBV15, the J call TRBJ2-7; 11 bases align to TRBD2. Unmatched junction bases numbered 7, after V lost 1 base and J lost 5 bases. The CDR3 length is 16 residues. Germline loops: CDR1 LNHNV, CDR2 YYDKDF (reference sequence). The DNA of the CDR3 is TGTGCCACCAGCAGAGTGACGACTAGCGGGAAGGACGAGCAGTACTTC. Its protein is CATSRVTTSGKDEQYF.

The J gene is TRBJ1-2, the V gene TRBV19, with D hard to call. Germline-derived CDR1 and CDR2 are LNHDA and SQIVND (reference sequence). The germline V and J ends were trimmed by 7 bases and 0 bases, with 12 bases remaining between them. The CDR3 spans 14 residues. CDR3 protein: CASNPDGANYGYTF. Here the CDR3 DNA reads TGTGCCAGTAACCCCGACGGAGCTAACTATGGCTACACCTTC.

The chain is built from TRBV6-1 and TRBJ2-7; the D gene is possibly TRBD1 (6 bases). The CDR3 is made up of 15 amino acids. Germline CDR1 reads MNHNS; CDR2 reads SASEGT. V was clipped by 2 bases and J by 1 base, with 12 bases between them. This chain's CDR3 is CASSESTGSSYEQYF. CDR3 sequence (DNA): TGTGCCAGCAGTGAATCCACAGGGTCTTCCTACGAGCAGTACTTC.

Worth noting for this clone: Germline is not matched at one junction end, which may reflect a read error. This chain links TRBV7-7 with TRBJ1-1; D is undetermined. The germline V gene encodes CDR1 SSHAT and CDR2 FNYEAQ (reference sequence). The CDR3 is 13 amino acids. Here the CDR3 reads CASSLAGDTEAFF. The DNA for the CDR3 is TGTGCTAGCAGCTTAGCGGGAGACACTGAAGCTTTCTTT.

V gene TRBV4-3 combines with J gene TRBJ1-3, with 9 bases aligning to TRBD1. Germline lookup yields CDR1 LGHNA and CDR2 YSLEER. Germline trimming cut 3 bases from V and 8 bases from J; bases unmatched to any gene: 14. This CDR3 has 17 residues. The CDR3 loop reads CASSHPYEDRGGHTIYF. DNA of the CDR3: TGCGCCAGCAGCCACCCCTACGAGGACAGGGGAGGACACACCATATATTTT.

This clone was observed once. This chain connects TRBV7-8 to TRBJ1-5, with TRBD1 matching over 7 bases. This CDR3 is 14 amino acids long. Trimming took 4 bases from V and 1 from J; bases not matched to a gene: 1. Germline CDR1 SGHVS, CDR2 FQNEAQ. This CDR3 is CASSSRGSNQPQHF. The CDR3 nucleotides are TGTGCCAGCAGCTCCAGGGGGAGCAATCAGCCCCAGCATTTT.

J is TRBJ2-5 and V is TRBV7-9, with TRBD2 identical over 9 bases. Per the germline V gene, CDR1 is SEHNR and CDR2 is FQNEAQ (reference sequence). V trimming: 2 bases; J trimming: 5 bases; junction bases outside the gene matches: 6. The CDR3 extends over 15 amino acids. CDR3 region: CASSLWEREAETQYF. The DNA of the CDR3 is TGTGCCAGCAGCTTATGGGAGCGGGAGGCCGAGACCCAGTACTTC.

This chain uses TRBV7-2 with TRBJ1-2, with D hard to call. V dropped 3 bases and J dropped 1 base, with 6 bases sitting between them. CDR1 is SGHTA and CDR2 is FQGNSA in the germline V gene. The CDR3 runs 13 residues. The CDR3 region has the DNA TGTGCCAGCAGCTTGCAGGTTAACTATGGCTACACCTTC. This translates into CASSLQVNYGYTF.

V usage is TRBV6-5 and J usage is TRBJ2-7; D not certain. The germline gives CDR1 MNHEY, CDR2 SVGAGI. Trimming stripped 4 bases from V and 7 bases from J, with 8 bases between. The CDR3 is made up of 11 amino acids. The CDR3 DNA reads as TGTGCCAGCAGTTTTCTACGGGAGCAGTACTTC. Translation gives CASSFLREQYF.

The chain carries TRBV4-2 and TRBJ2-7; D is possibly TRBD1 (5 bases). V shed 1 base and J shed 1 base, with 8 bases lying between them. The CDR3 has 14 amino acids. CDR1 and CDR2 from the germline V gene are LGHNA and YNFKEQ. CDR3 DNA sequence: TGTGCCAGCAGCCAAGTAGGGGTTTCCTACGAGCAGTACTTC. As protein: CASSQVGVSYEQYF.

V usage is TRBV5-4 and J usage is TRBJ1-1, with D perhaps matching TRBD1 (6 bases). Germline CDR1 is SGHNT and CDR2 is YYREEE (reference sequence). The CDR3 has 13 residues. V was pared by 9 bases and J by 4 bases, with 16 bases between. This chain's CDR3 is CATTRDKRTEAFF. The CDR3, as DNA: TGTGCCACAACCCGGGACAAACGCACTGAAGCTTTCTTT. The full variable domain, in which reference TRBV5-4 and TRBJ1-1 provide the parts outside the CDR3, is ETGVTQSPTHLIKTRGQQVTLRCSSQSGHNTVSWYQQALGQGPQFIFQYYREEENGRGNFPPRFSGLQFPNYSSELNVNALELDDSALYLCATTRDKRTEAFFGQGTRLTVV.

This chain links TRBV5-1 with TRBJ2-2; no clear D. The CDR3 covers 15 residues. CDR1 and CDR2 from the germline V gene are SGHRS and YFSETQ. V was trimmed by 3 bases and J by 7 bases, leaving 16 bases between them. The CDR3 coding sequence is TGCGCCAGCAGCTCTCTCTCCCCTAAGCTCGGGGAGCTGTTTTTT. Encoded protein: CASSSLSPKLGELFF. The whole variable domain, filled in from reference TRBV5-1 and TRBJ2-2, reads KAGVTQTPRYLIKTRGQQVTLSCSPISGHRSVSWYQQTPGQGLQFLFEYFSETQRNKGNFPGRFSGRQFSNSRSEMNVSTLELGDSALYLCASSSLSPKLGELFFGEGSRLTVL.

This clone was detected once. The J gene is TRBJ2-1, the V gene TRBV7-2, with D tentatively TRBD2 (6 bases). V was clipped by 1 base and J by 8 bases, with 15 bases between them. CDR3 length: 15 amino acids. Germline V gene sequence: CDR1 SGHTA, CDR2 FQGNSA. CDR3 nucleotide sequence: TGTGCCAGCAGCTTAGGGGGACTCCGAGGGGATGAGCAGTTCTTC. Translating it yields CASSLGGLRGDEQFF.

The chain uses TRBV5-4 and TRBJ2-1; 11 nucleotides agree with TRBD2. The CDR3 contains 15 residues. Looked up from germline, CDR1 is SGHNT and CDR2 is YYREEE (reference sequence). V dropped 3 bases and J dropped 6; count of bases not matched to a gene: 5. The CDR3 loop reads CASSSSGRNTNEQFF. The CDR3 DNA reads TGTGCCAGCAGCTCTAGCGGGAGGAATACCAATGAGCAGTTCTTC.

This chain joins TRBV6-5 and TRBJ1-4; D possibly corresponds to TRBD1 (6 bases). This CDR3 has 14 residues. Germline CDR1 and CDR2: MNHEY and SVGAGI. V was clipped by 4 bases and J by 7 bases, with 13 bases between them. CDR3 protein: CASSLTGRTEKLFF. CDR3 DNA sequence: TGTGCCAGCAGTTTGACAGGTCGGACTGAAAAACTGTTTTTT.

The V call is TRBV11-2, the J call TRBJ2-7; 9 positions agree with TRBD1. Per the germline V gene, CDR1 is SGHAT and CDR2 is FQNNGV. This CDR3 contains 15 residues. V shed 5 bases, J shed 6 bases, and the junction held 11 bases outside the gene matches. CDR3 in DNA: TGTGCCAGCAGCCTACGTTCGGGGACAGGGCCCGAGCAGTACTTC. As protein: CASSLRSGTGPEQYF.

The J gene is TRBJ1-5, the V gene TRBV7-2, with TRBD1 as a possible D gene (5 bases). The CDR3 consists of 16 residues. CDR1 and CDR2 from the germline V gene are SGHTA and FQGNSA. V was shortened by 1 base and J by 7 bases, with 17 bases between the two germline ends. The CDR3 bases are TGTGCCAGCAGCTTAGGTGTCGGGCAGGGCCCACAGCCCCAGCATTTT. As protein: CASSLGVGQGPQPQHF.

The chain combines TRBV27 with TRBJ2-7; no reliable D call. Trimming cost V 2 bases and J 2 bases, with 7 bases left between them. The germline V gene has CDR1 MNHEY and CDR2 SMNVEV (reference sequence). The CDR3 sequence is 13 residues long. This CDR3 is CASSLGFTYEQYF. Here the CDR3 DNA reads TGTGCCAGCAGTTTAGGCTTTACCTACGAGCAGTACTTC.